This entry concerns a single TCR beta chain. These data come from a study of blood T cells in healthy people across ages. Donation came from healthy Caucasian individuals in Russia who were aged roughly 6 to 95. The CDR3 has 14 amino acids. Germline V gene sequence: CDR1 SQVTM, CDR2 ANQGSEA. V gave up 2 bases and J gave up 5 bases, with 15 bases separating them. The authors ran a second PCR of 7 to 11 cycles using a sample-barcoded 5' primer and a J-beta primer mix. TCRdb called the 5' RACE reads again in MiXCR, with one record for every CDR3 protein. The sample has about 1 million distinct CDR3 sequences; approximately 25% are singletons. This sample also belongs to another study, concerning T cells of mothers and their children. From that study: A few healthy Caucasian mothers and their six children donated. Thymic selection molds TCR recombination output in a comparable way in related and unrelated pairs.

The sequenced sample consisted of blood. V is TRBV29-1 and J is TRBJ2-5, with a possible D match to TRBD1 (6 bases). This receptor was identified in a girl under 10 years old in good health. CDR3 sequence reads: CSVEPDRLRETQYF. The CDR3 nucleotides read TGCAGCGTTGAACCCGACAGGCTAAGGGAGACCCAGTACTTC. The entire variable domain, with the rest obtained from reference TRBV29-1 and TRBJ2-5, is as follows: SAVISQKPSRDICQRGTSLTIQCQVDSQVTMMFWYRQQPGQSLTLIATANQGSEATYESGFVIDKFPISRPNLTFSTLTVSNMSPEDSSIYLCSVEPDRLRETQYFGPGTRLLVL.